The clone carrying this TCR beta chain was detected only once. These data belong to a study of blood T cell repertoires in COVID-19. Assay: immunoSEQ multiplex PCR; the TCRdb copy retains only in-frame clones and omits some. Here the sample spans about 240,000 clones, around 88% being singletons. The TCR sequence derives from an elderly man with acute or convalescent COVID-19. The sequenced sample consisted of peripheral blood.

DNA for the CDR3: TGTGCCAGCAGCCCCAACACCCCCAGGAAAAACACCGGGGAGCTGTTTTTT. Translating gives CASSPNTPRKNTGELFF. The rearrangement joins TRBV21-1 to TRBJ2-2; TRBD1 reflects the table's D call only, with no check against the DNA. TRBV21-1 is an annotated pseudogene. This CDR3 region has 17 residues.